Listed below are T cell receptor beta chains from one sample, sequenced in a study of T-cell memory formation after mild COVID-19. TCRdb processed the 5' RACE reads anew with MiXCR; each CDR3 protein has one entry. The table shows 250,000 to 400,000 distinct CDR3 sequences, with more than 13% occurring only once. The sequencing input was PBMCs or a T cell subset sorted from them (not recorded which). The receptors were sampled from a man aged 18-30 years who had mild COVID-19 (a few samples of this study predate the infection). Cell type and time point are not known. Each CDR3 is given with its conserved first and last residue. A D gene is named only where the DNA matches it firmly. Only part of the rows carry a size: once, few, many, or a class if the clone is expanded.

clone size: many; V gene: TRBV20-1; D gene: NA; J gene: TRBJ2-3; CDR3 protein: CSARVVSTDTQYF; CDR3 DNA: TGCAGTGCTAGAGTGGTGAGCACAGATACGCAGTATTTT
clone size: many; V gene: TRBV20-1; D gene: NA; J gene: TRBJ2-5; CDR3 protein: CSARPLGRETQYF; CDR3 DNA: TGCAGTGCTAGGCCACTAGGTCGGGAGACCCAGTACTTC
clone size: NA; V gene: TRBV10-3; D gene: NA; J gene: TRBJ1-1; CDR3 protein: CAISEWFPAEAFF; CDR3 DNA: TGTGCCATCAGTGAGTGGTTCCCAGCTGAAGCTTTCTTT
clone size: few; V gene: TRBV10-3; D gene: TRBD2; J gene: TRBJ2-5; CDR3 protein: CAISFREGETQYF; CDR3 DNA: TGTGCCATCAGTTTCAGGGAGGGGGAGACCCAGTACTTC
clone size: few; V gene: TRBV29-1; D gene: TRBD1; J gene: TRBJ1-1; CDR3 protein: CSVQQGPRSTEAFF; CDR3 DNA: TGCAGCGTACAACAGGGGCCAAGGAGCACTGAAGCTTTCTTT
clone size: NA; V gene: TRBV10-3; D gene: NA; J gene: TRBJ1-2; CDR3 protein: CAISEANRVNGYTF; CDR3 DNA: TGTGCCATCAGTGAGGCAAACAGGGTAAACGGCTACACCTTC
clone size: NA; V gene: TRBV5-1; D gene: NA; J gene: TRBJ2-1; CDR3 protein: CASSPGAYVEQFF; CDR3 DNA: TGCGCCAGCAGCCCCGGGGCCTACGTTGAGCAGTTCTTC
clone size: few; V gene: TRBV12-3/TRBV12-4; D gene: TRBD1; J gene: TRBJ1-2; CDR3 protein: CASTRQGLDYGYTF; CDR3 DNA: TGTGCCAGCACCCGACAGGGATTAGACTATGGCTACACCTTC
clone size: NA; V gene: TRBV7-6; D gene: TRBD2; J gene: TRBJ2-1; CDR3 protein: CASSLHTGTSVYNEQFF; CDR3 DNA: TGTGCCAGCAGCCTCCATACTGGGACTAGCGTGTACAATGAGCAGTTCTTC
clone size: NA; V gene: TRBV18; D gene: NA; J gene: TRBJ2-2; CDR3 protein: CASSPLTSNTGELFF; CDR3 DNA: TGTGCCAGCTCACCTCTGACGTCGAACACCGGGGAGCTGTTTTTT
clone size: NA; V gene: TRBV5-6; D gene: TRBD1; J gene: TRBJ1-1; CDR3 protein: CASSPRQGRTEAFF; CDR3 DNA: TGTGCCAGCAGCCCCAGACAGGGCAGGACTGAAGCTTTCTTT
clone size: few; V gene: TRBV29-1; D gene: TRBD1; J gene: TRBJ2-1; CDR3 protein: CSVEGDRGLNEQFF; CDR3 DNA: TGCAGCGTTGAGGGGGACAGGGGGCTTAATGAGCAGTTCTTC
clone size: many; V gene: TRBV10-3; D gene: NA; J gene: TRBJ2-4; CDR3 protein: CAIAETVEAKNIQYF; CDR3 DNA: TGTGCCATCGCTGAGACCGTTGAGGCCAAAAACATTCAGTACTTC
clone size: NA; V gene: TRBV7-2; D gene: NA; J gene: TRBJ2-1; CDR3 protein: CASSFYGTYNEQFF; CDR3 DNA: TGTGCCAGCAGCTTTTATGGAACCTACAATGAGCAGTTCTTC
clone size: many; V gene: TRBV11-2; D gene: NA; J gene: TRBJ2-2; CDR3 protein: CASSPKGPGELFF; CDR3 DNA: TGTGCCAGCAGCCCTAAGGGCCCCGGGGAGCTGTTTTTT
clone size: NA; V gene: TRBV25-1; D gene: NA; J gene: TRBJ2-3; CDR3 protein: CASSELGLTTDTQYF; CDR3 DNA: TGTGCCAGCAGTGAATTAGGACTCACAACAGATACGCAGTATTTT
clone size: NA; V gene: TRBV9; D gene: TRBD1; J gene: TRBJ1-1; CDR3 protein: CASSVDLRDRPAFF; CDR3 DNA: TGTGCCAGCAGCGTAGATCTGAGGGACAGGCCAGCTTTCTTT
clone size: few; V gene: TRBV6-5; D gene: NA; J gene: TRBJ2-7; CDR3 protein: CASSPGASSYEQYF; CDR3 DNA: TGTGCCAGCAGCCCCGGGGCCTCCTCCTACGAGCAGTACTTC
clone size: NA; V gene: TRBV3-1; D gene: NA; J gene: TRBJ2-3; CDR3 protein: CASSPLAGSGTDTQYF; CDR3 DNA: TGTGCCAGCAGTCCTCTTGCGGGGTCCGGCACAGATACGCAGTATTTT
clone size: few; V gene: TRBV4-2; D gene: NA; J gene: TRBJ1-2; CDR3 protein: CASSQDLAQGVGYGYTF; CDR3 DNA: TGTGCCAGCAGCCAAGATTTGGCACAGGGAGTCGGCTATGGCTACACCTTC
clone size: few; V gene: TRBV10-2; D gene: NA; J gene: TRBJ1-1; CDR3 protein: CASSESLGGDEAFF; CDR3 DNA: TGCGCCAGCAGTGAGTCTCTTGGGGGAGATGAAGCTTTCTTT
clone size: NA; V gene: TRBV7-2; D gene: TRBD1; J gene: TRBJ2-7; CDR3 protein: CASSWDRTFGGEQYF; CDR3 DNA: TGTGCCAGCAGCTGGGACAGGACCTTTGGGGGCGAGCAGTACTTC
clone size: NA; V gene: TRBV5-1; D gene: NA; J gene: TRBJ2-2; CDR3 protein: CASSPGAYTGELFF; CDR3 DNA: TGCGCCAGCAGCCCGGGGGCCTACACCGGGGAGCTGTTTTTT
clone size: NA; V gene: TRBV29-1; D gene: TRBD1; J gene: TRBJ2-1; CDR3 protein: CSVDCLDRGPNEQFF; CDR3 DNA: TGCAGCGTTGACTGTTTGGACAGGGGCCCCAATGAGCAGTTCTTC
clone size: many; V gene: TRBV7-2; D gene: NA; J gene: TRBJ1-6; CDR3 protein: CASSLEGQGRAPLHF; CDR3 DNA: TGTGCCAGCAGCTTAGAAGGGCAAGGGAGGGCACCCCTCCACTTT
clone size: NA; V gene: TRBV6-5; D gene: NA; J gene: TRBJ2-2; CDR3 protein: CASRDTGNTGELFF; CDR3 DNA: TGTGCCAGCAGGGACACGGGGAACACCGGGGAGCTGTTTTTT
clone size: few; V gene: TRBV5-1; D gene: TRBD2; J gene: TRBJ2-7; CDR3 protein: CASSLLAGGPLPYEQYF; CDR3 DNA: TGCGCCAGCAGCTTACTAGCGGGGGGGCCACTCCCCTACGAGCAGTACTTC
clone size: few; V gene: TRBV4-1; D gene: NA; J gene: TRBJ2-1; CDR3 protein: CASTRGHGGYYNEQFF; CDR3 DNA: TGCGCCAGCACCCGGGGACACGGGGGCTACTACAATGAGCAGTTCTTC
clone size: many; V gene: TRBV19; D gene: NA; J gene: TRBJ1-2; CDR3 protein: CASSIDWAEYGYTF; CDR3 DNA: TGTGCCAGTAGTATCGATTGGGCAGAATATGGCTACACCTTC
clone size: NA; V gene: TRBV7-3; D gene: TRBD2; J gene: TRBJ2-5; CDR3 protein: CASSPLAGGPEAQYF; CDR3 DNA: TGTGCCAGCAGTCCACTAGCGGGGGGTCCGGAGGCCCAGTACTTC
clone size: NA; V gene: TRBV12-3/TRBV12-4; D gene: NA; J gene: TRBJ1-1; CDR3 protein: CASSLYRDMNTEAFF; CDR3 DNA: TGTGCCAGCAGTCTTTACAGGGATATGAACACTGAAGCTTTCTTT
clone size: few; V gene: TRBV12-1; D gene: NA; J gene: TRBJ2-7; CDR3 protein: CASSLPDRSYEQYF; CDR3 DNA: TGTGCCAGCAGCCTTCCGGACAGAAGCTACGAGCAGTACTTC
clone size: few; V gene: TRBV7-9; D gene: NA; J gene: TRBJ1-6; CDR3 protein: CASSAQGAGSPLHF; CDR3 DNA: TGTGCCAGCAGCGCTCAAGGGGCCGGTTCACCCCTCCACTTT
clone size: NA; V gene: TRBV12-3/TRBV12-4; D gene: NA; J gene: TRBJ2-2; CDR3 protein: CASSSPLGANTGELFF; CDR3 DNA: TGTGCCAGCAGTTCCCCCCTCGGGGCGAACACCGGGGAGCTGTTTTTT
clone size: few; V gene: TRBV20-1; D gene: TRBD2; J gene: TRBJ2-3; CDR3 protein: CSSWERAGATDTQYF; CDR3 DNA: TGCAGCTCCTGGGAGAGAGCGGGGGCCACAGATACGCAGTATTTT
clone size: NA; V gene: TRBV7-9; D gene: NA; J gene: TRBJ2-3; CDR3 protein: CASSFFQGRTDTQYF; CDR3 DNA: TGTGCCAGCAGCTTCTTTCAGGGGAGGACAGATACGCAGTATTTT
clone size: many; V gene: TRBV14; D gene: NA; J gene: TRBJ2-3; CDR3 protein: CASSQDVAGADTQYF; CDR3 DNA: TGTGCCAGCAGCCAAGATGTGGCTGGGGCAGATACGCAGTATTTT
clone size: NA; V gene: TRBV2; D gene: NA; J gene: TRBJ2-3; CDR3 protein: CATSPSSTDTQYF; CDR3 DNA: TGTGCCACTAGTCCTTCTAGCACAGATACGCAGTATTTT
clone size: few; V gene: TRBV7-9; D gene: TRBD2; J gene: TRBJ2-5; CDR3 protein: CASSWGGEETQYF; CDR3 DNA: TGTGCCAGCAGCTGGGGGGGGGAGGAGACCCAGTACTTC
clone size: many; V gene: TRBV11-3; D gene: NA; J gene: TRBJ2-1; CDR3 protein: CASSRAGGANNEQFF; CDR3 DNA: TGTGCCAGCAGCCGAGCTGGGGGGGCAAACAATGAGCAGTTCTTC
clone size: few; V gene: TRBV6-1; D gene: NA; J gene: TRBJ1-1; CDR3 protein: CASSPIRTNTEAFF; CDR3 DNA: TGTGCCAGCAGCCCAATCAGGACGAACACTGAAGCTTTCTTT
clone size: NA; V gene: TRBV20-1; D gene: TRBD1; J gene: TRBJ1-1; CDR3 protein: CSARGGHRGLNTEAFF; CDR3 DNA: TGCAGTGCTAGAGGCGGCCACAGGGGGCTGAACACTGAAGCTTTCTTT
clone size: NA; V gene: TRBV7-2; D gene: TRBD1; J gene: TRBJ1-2; CDR3 protein: CASSFSSRGARSYGYTF; CDR3 DNA: TGTGCCAGCAGCTTCTCAAGCAGGGGGGCTCGTAGCTATGGCTACACCTTC
clone size: few; V gene: TRBV4-3; D gene: NA; J gene: TRBJ1-4; CDR3 protein: CASSQDRRKDEKLFF; CDR3 DNA: TGCGCCAGCAGCCAAGATCGGAGAAAGGATGAAAAACTGTTTTTT
clone size: few; V gene: TRBV5-1; D gene: NA; J gene: TRBJ1-3; CDR3 protein: CASSLAGTGLSGNTIYF; CDR3 DNA: TGCGCCAGCAGCTTGGCCGGGACGGGCCTCTCTGGAAACACCATATATTTT
clone size: many; V gene: TRBV7-9; D gene: NA; J gene: TRBJ1-2; CDR3 protein: CASSLVGAPNYGYTF; CDR3 DNA: TGTGCCAGCAGCCTCGTAGGAGCTCCTAACTATGGCTACACCTTC
clone size: few; V gene: TRBV12-5; D gene: TRBD2; J gene: TRBJ2-1; CDR3 protein: CASSPAGGSIEQFF; CDR3 DNA: TGTGCTAGTTCCCCGGCGGGGGGCTCTATTGAGCAGTTCTTC
clone size: NA; V gene: TRBV7-2; D gene: TRBD2; J gene: TRBJ2-5; CDR3 protein: CASSRGGGRWQETQYF; CDR3 DNA: TGTGCCAGCAGCCGAGGCGGGGGTCGGTGGCAAGAGACCCAGTACTTC
clone size: NA; V gene: TRBV7-6; D gene: TRBD1; J gene: TRBJ2-7; CDR3 protein: CASSLAEDRQTDSYEQYF; CDR3 DNA: TGTGCCAGCAGCTTAGCGGAGGACAGGCAAACTGACTCCTACGAGCAGTACTTC
clone size: NA; V gene: TRBV19; D gene: NA; J gene: TRBJ2-4; CDR3 protein: CASSIGNIQYF; CDR3 DNA: TGTGCCAGTAGTATAGGAAACATTCAGTACTTC
clone size: few; V gene: TRBV7-2; D gene: TRBD2; J gene: TRBJ2-3; CDR3 protein: CASSPGLVSGDTQYF; CDR3 DNA: TGTGCCAGCAGCCCCGGACTAGTGTCGGGAGATACGCAGTATTTT
clone size: few; V gene: TRBV18; D gene: TRBD1; J gene: TRBJ1-5; CDR3 protein: CASSPGTGTYQPQHF; CDR3 DNA: TGTGCCAGCTCGCCCGGGACAGGCACTTATCAGCCCCAGCATTTT
clone size: NA; V gene: TRBV6-5; D gene: NA; J gene: TRBJ1-1; CDR3 protein: CASSYSFRTNTEAFF; CDR3 DNA: TGTGCCAGCAGTTACTCGTTCAGGACGAACACTGAAGCTTTCTTT
clone size: NA; V gene: TRBV4-2; D gene: NA; J gene: TRBJ1-6; CDR3 protein: CASSQESNFGRVNPLHF; CDR3 DNA: TGTGCCAGCAGCCAAGAGAGCAACTTCGGCAGGGTCAATCCCCTCCACTTT